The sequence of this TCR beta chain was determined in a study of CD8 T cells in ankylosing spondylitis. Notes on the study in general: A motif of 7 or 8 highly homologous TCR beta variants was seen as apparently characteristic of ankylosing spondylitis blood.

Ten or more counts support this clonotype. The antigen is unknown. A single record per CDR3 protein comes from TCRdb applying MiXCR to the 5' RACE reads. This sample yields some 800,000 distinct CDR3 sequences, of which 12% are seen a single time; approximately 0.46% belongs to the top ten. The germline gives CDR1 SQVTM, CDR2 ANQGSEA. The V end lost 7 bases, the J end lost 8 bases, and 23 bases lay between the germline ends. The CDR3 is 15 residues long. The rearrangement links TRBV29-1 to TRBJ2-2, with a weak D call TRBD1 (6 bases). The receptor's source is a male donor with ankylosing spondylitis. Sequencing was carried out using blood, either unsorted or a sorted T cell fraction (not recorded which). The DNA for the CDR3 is TGCAGCGCCCTAAGTCAAGGTTGGGGACAAGGGGAGCTGTTTTTT. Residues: CSALSQGWGQGELFF.